The 2 T cell receptor beta chains in this list originate from one sample, sequenced in a study of blood T cell repertoires in COVID-19. The method was immunoSEQ multiplex PCR; TCRdb's version includes in-frame clones alone and lacks a portion of them. The sample lists approximately 450,000 clones, approximately 90% occurring once. Sequencing input: peripheral blood. These receptors were collected from a woman in her 30s with acute or convalescent COVID-19.

In regard to this clone: An end of the junction differs from the germline gene, which may be a read error. The same CDR3 also results from other DNA sequences found in this sample. This sequence joins TRBV7-3 and TRBJ2-1; D is unresolved. CDR3 length: 13 residues. The germline gives CDR1 SGHTA, CDR2 FQGTGA. Here the CDR3 DNA reads TGTGCCAGCAGCCTAACCCGAGACAATGAGCAGTTCTTC. Translated, it gives CASSLTRDNEQFF. Complete variable domain (other parts from reference TRBV7-3 and TRBJ2-1): GAGVSQTPSNKVTEKGKYVELRCDPISGHTALYWYRQSLGQGPEFLIYFQGTGAADDSGLPNDRFFAVRPEGSVSTLKIQRTERGDSAVYLCASSLTRDNEQFFGPGTRLTVL.

The chain uses TRBV12-3 or TRBV12-4 and TRBJ2-3; D is undetermined. There are 13 residues in the CDR3. The ends were cut back, 2 bases at V and 3 bases at J, with 6 bases in the middle. The CDR3 sequence is CASSLSRTDTQYF. In DNA, the CDR3 is TGTGCCAGCAGTTTATCCCGGACAGATACGCAGTATTTT.